These 12 T cell receptor beta chains originate from one sample sequenced in a study of CD8 T cells in Susac syndrome. RNA amounts of about 0.45 to 1 ug underwent reverse transcription with random hexamers. A single record per CDR3 protein comes from TCRdb applying MiXCR to the immunoSEQ multiplex PCR reads. The table records about 400,000 distinct CDR3 sequences, around 85% of them present only once. The specimen sequenced was CD8+ T cells from PBMCs. These receptors originate from a human donor with multiple sclerosis.

This chain connects TRBV5-4 to TRBJ2-5; TRBD1 might be the D (5 bases). The ends were cut back, 6 bases at V and 2 bases at J, with 11 bases in the middle. CDR1 SGHNT and CDR2 YYREEE come from the germline V gene (reference sequence). The CDR3 is 13 residues long. The chain's CDR3 is CASTSTVQETQYF. In nucleotides, the CDR3 is TGTGCCAGCACCTCGACAGTTCAAGAGACCCAGTACTTC.

This clonotype was seen just once. The chain uses TRBV7-8 and TRBJ1-4, with TRBD1 identical over 8 bases. The ends lost 5 bases at V and 7 bases at J; junction bases unmatched: 9. The CDR3 loop spans 15 amino acids. The germline V gene encodes CDR1 SGHVS and CDR2 FQNEAQ. The CDR3 region is CASSPRTGMIEKLFF. DNA of the CDR3: TGTGCCAGCAGCCCCCGGACAGGGATGATTGAAAAACTGTTTTTT.

V is TRBV6-5 and J is TRBJ2-5, with 9 bases identical to TRBD1. Germline trimming cut 0 bases from V and 3 bases from J; bases unmatched to any gene: 5. CDR1 and CDR2 (germline): MNHEY, SVGAGI. The CDR3 contains 16 residues. CDR3 sequence (DNA): TGTGCCAGCAGTTACTCCTCCGGGACAGGGAAAGAGACCCAGTACTTC. This encodes CASSYSSGTGKETQYF.

This clonotype appeared once. The V and J genes are TRBV6-1 and TRBJ1-6; no firm D call. Trimming took off 1 base at V and 3 bases at J, with 10 bases between the two ends. Germline CDR1 and CDR2: MNHNS and SASEGT. This CDR3 has 16 amino acids. The CDR3 DNA is TGTGCCAGCAGTGAAGGAATAGCCTACTATAATTCACCCCTCCACTTT. This encodes CASSEGIAYYNSPLHF.

This rearrangement joins TRBV6-6 to TRBJ1-4; D not resolved. V lost 8 bases and J 0 bases, leaving 10 bases between the germline ends. The CDR3 is 14 amino acids. Per the germline V gene, CDR1 is MNHNY and CDR2 is SVGAGI (reference sequence). CDR3 DNA: TGTGCCAGCGAAAAAAAGGCAACTAATGAAAAACTGTTTTTT. As protein: CASEKKATNEKLFF.

CDR3 amino acids: CASGALGQGHYEQYF. As DNA, the CDR3 is TGTGCCTCCGGGGCCTTGGGACAGGGACACTACGAGCAGTACTTC. V usage is TRBV13 and J usage is TRBJ2-7; TRBD1 agrees at 9 bases. V shed 11 bases and J 3 bases; nucleotides not matched to a gene: 14. This CDR3 has 15 residues. Germline V gene sequence: CDR1 PRHDT, CDR2 FYEKMQ (reference sequence).

This clonotype was observed a single time. V is TRBV11-2 and J is TRBJ1-1; D not certain. V was pared by 1 base and J by 3 bases, with 12 bases between. The CDR3 contains 15 residues. CDR1 and CDR2 from the germline V gene are SGHAT and FQNNGV. The CDR3 region has the DNA TGTGCCAGCAGCTTAGTGTCGACCAGCTACACTGAAGCTTTCTTT. This gives the protein CASSLVSTSYTEAFF.

The V and J genes are TRBV11-2 and TRBJ2-2; D remains ambiguous. The germline CDR1 and CDR2 sequences are SGHAT and FQNNGV. The CDR3 consists of 13 residues. Between the trimmed V and J ends, which lost 5 bases and 6 bases, there was a span of 10 bases. This CDR3 reads CASSLKASGELFF. The CDR3 DNA reads as TGTGCCAGCAGCCTTAAGGCGTCCGGGGAGCTGTTTTTT.

This chain uses TRBV28 with TRBJ2-6, with a possible D match to TRBD1 (7 bases). The CDR3 consists of 17 residues. Germline lookup yields CDR1 MDHEN and CDR2 SYDVKM. Trimming removed 4 bases at V and 1 base at J, with 14 bases between. The CDR3 reads CASSWPPGGSGANVLTF. The CDR3 DNA reads TGTGCCAGCAGTTGGCCCCCAGGGGGGTCTGGGGCCAACGTCCTGACTTTC.

The chain links TRBV5-6 to TRBJ1-1, with D hard to call. Germline assignment: CDR1 SGHDT and CDR2 YYEEEE. The CDR3 runs to 14 residues. V was trimmed by 4 bases and J by 2 bases, leaving 12 bases between them. CDR3 loop: CASSRGRTNTEAFF. CDR3 sequence (DNA): TGTGCCAGCAGCCGTGGACGGACCAACACTGAAGCTTTCTTT. The entire variable domain, with the rest obtained from reference TRBV5-6 and TRBJ1-1, is as follows: DAGVTQSPTHLIKTRGQQVTLRCSPKSGHDTVSWYQQALGQGPQFIFQYYEEEERQRGNFPDRFSGHQFPNYSSELNVNALLLGDSALYLCASSRGRTNTEAFFGQGTRLTVV.

The V and J genes are TRBV20-1 and TRBJ2-7; 7 bases align to TRBD1. After removal of 0 bases from V and 2 bases from J, the junction contained 4 bases not matched to a gene. Germline values: CDR1 DFQATT, CDR2 SNEGSKA (reference sequence). The CDR3 runs to 14 residues. CDR3 protein: CSARDTGTAYEQYF. The CDR3 nucleotides are TGCAGTGCTAGAGATACTGGGACAGCCTACGAGCAGTACTTC.

This rearrangement joins TRBV10-3 to TRBJ2-1, with D tentatively TRBD2 (7 bases). This CDR3 has 15 residues. Germline V CDR1 and CDR2: ENHRY, SYGVKD. Trimming took off 8 bases at V and 9 bases at J, with 23 bases between the two ends. The CDR3 loop is CAISPEAGAAGEQFF. Written as DNA, the CDR3 is TGTGCCATCTCCCCGGAGGCGGGGGCCGCAGGTGAGCAGTTCTTC.